This is a list of T cell receptor beta chains from one sample in a study of control samples from healthy donors and cancer patients. Profiling relied on immunoSEQ multiplex PCR, and the TCRdb table lists in-frame clones only, not all of them. The repertoire holds about 94,000 clones, with 90% as singletons. Sample: blood. These receptors came from a woman aged 18 to 35 in good health. The conserved cysteine and the conserved F or W are not part of the CDR3 here. The D gene is left open where the match is weak. Rows may omit the clone size; those that give it use once, few, many or a size class.

CDR3 protein | J gene | clone size | D gene | V gene
ASSFMGGEWNTEAF | TRBJ1-1 | NA | NA | TRBV5-1
ASSQEQGPDTQY | TRBJ2-3 | NA | NA | TRBV3-1/TRBV3-2
ASSNPQGLSVTEAF | TRBJ1-1 | NA | TRBD1 | TRBV19
ATSRDAGQGAAVQY | TRBJ2-7 | NA | TRBD1 | TRBV15
ASREGGYGYT | TRBJ1-2 | NA | NA | TRBV27
ASSFRANYGYT | TRBJ1-2 | NA | NA | TRBV5-1
ASSLGKFSNQPQH | TRBJ1-5 | NA | NA | TRBV6-5
ASSVDNSNYGYT | TRBJ1-2 | once | NA | TRBV9
ASSLAPGQYDEQY | TRBJ2-7 | NA | NA | TRBV7-2
ASSEDDNRWGTSYEQY | TRBJ2-7 | NA | NA | TRBV5-1
SVALPLGGFYGYT | TRBJ1-2 | NA | NA | TRBV29-1
ATTLPDRDGYT | TRBJ1-2 | few | TRBD1 | TRBV10-2
ASSPGTGRTEAF | TRBJ1-1 | NA | TRBD1 | TRBV18
ASSQAGTLTDTQY | TRBJ2-3 | NA | NA | TRBV4-2
ASRPGEISYEQY | TRBJ2-7 | NA | NA | TRBV27
ASSQESREQY | TRBJ2-7 | NA | NA | TRBV3-1/TRBV3-2
ASSTNREAGNTIY | TRBJ1-3 | NA | NA | TRBV11-3
ASSQGGSAGVTSYEQY | TRBJ2-7 | NA | TRBD2 | TRBV3-1/TRBV3-2
ASVRNLGAQY | TRBJ2-3 | NA | NA | TRBV12-3/TRBV12-4
ASSRQGNTGELF | TRBJ2-2 | NA | NA | TRBV18
ASSVREVALGSYEQY | TRBJ2-7 | NA | NA | TRBV9
ASSPTYTDTQY | TRBJ2-3 | NA | NA | TRBV5-6
ATSRGQGAFTEAF | TRBJ1-1 | NA | TRBD1 | TRBV15
ASSLARSSGNTIY | TRBJ1-3 | NA | NA | TRBV7-9
ASSGHNRGGEAF | TRBJ1-1 | NA | TRBD1 | TRBV9
ASSGQGVAEAF | TRBJ1-1 | NA | NA | TRBV13